The source of this TCR beta chain is a study of OX40 agonist ivuxolimab in advanced cancers. Study at large: One hepatocellular carcinoma and a couple of cutaneous melanoma patients partially responded.

Clones were sequenced by immunoSEQ multiplex PCR, and TCRdb holds only the in-frame ones, with some missing. The sample includes 65,000 to 90,000 clones, 82% of them seen just once. General observations from the study: Some nonresponders additionally presented with little normalized T-cell clonal expansion. Within 6 weeks, CD4+ and CD8+ blood T cells expanded clonally at 0.1 to 3.0 mg/kg.

This clone was seen more than once but under ten times. Its specificity is not known. On cycle 4 day 1 and cycle 7 day 1, as well as at baseline, blood was sampled. This CDR3 is 12 amino acids long. V was pared by 5 bases and J by 9 bases, with 5 bases of the junction left unmatched. CDR1 and CDR2 from the germline V gene are MNHNY and SVGAGI (reference sequence). This chain links TRBV6-6 with TRBJ1-1; 8 nucleotides agree with TRBD1. The TCR comes from an adult with an advanced solid tumor such as melanoma, head and neck, liver or kidney cancer. This material consisted of CD4+ or CD8+ T cells sorted from blood, taken in a trial of the OX40 agonist ivuxolimab. The CDR3 nucleotides read TGTGCCAGCAGTCTCCGACAGGGGAAAGCTTTCTTT. It encodes CASSLRQGKAFF.